A single sample is the source of the 9 T cell receptor beta chains below, sequenced in a study of blood T cell repertoires in COVID-19 (dated by TCRdb to the early 2020s). Library preparation employed the immunoSEQ multiplex PCR assay. Imported from immuneACCESS, the table was reduced by TCRdb to in-frame sequences with V and J called. These copies leave out some clones; in studies compared against another copy, an unresolved V gene accounts for under half, and the cause of the remainder is not known. This sample lists about 190,000 clones; roughly 85% were detected once. The ten largest clones take up about 25% of the sample. Sequences were obtained from peripheral blood. All receptors derive from a woman aged 70-85 years with acute or convalescent COVID-19.

The chain employs TRBV19 and TRBJ1-2; D is ambiguous. The CDR3 consists of 14 residues. CDR1 is LNHDA, CDR2 SQIVND, per germline (reference sequence). Trimming left V 5 bases short and J 4 bases short, with 14 bases between. CDR3 bases: TGTGCCAGTAGTGTCCCGCGGGCTCTCTATGGCTACACCTTC. This translates into CASSVPRALYGYTF.

The chain uses TRBV18 and TRBJ1-3; D is uncertain. V was cut by 2 bases and J by 3 bases, with 5 bases left in between. Germline CDR1 KGHSH, CDR2 LQKENI. The CDR3 totals 13 residues. The CDR3 reads CASSPDYGNTIYF. Written as DNA, the CDR3 is TGTGCCAGCTCACCAGACTATGGAAACACCATATATTTT. Full variable domain (remainder filled in from reference TRBV18 and TRBJ1-3): NAGVMQNPRHLVRRRGQEARLRCSPMKGHSHVYWYRQLPEEGLKFMVYLQKENIIDESGMPKERFSAEFPKEGPSILRIQQVVRGDSAAYFCASSPDYGNTIYFGEGSWLTVV.

The V call is TRBV15, the J call TRBJ2-3, with D possibly matching TRBD1 (6 bases). Per germline, CDR1 LNHNV and CDR2 YYDKDF (reference sequence). V lost 7 bases, J lost 3 bases, and 17 bases lay in between. CDR3 length equals 15 residues. In DNA form, the CDR3 reads TGTGCCACCAATCAACAGGGTTCTAGGACAGATACGCAGTATTTT. Translation gives CATNQQGSRTDTQYF. The full variable domain, completed using reference TRBV15 and TRBJ2-3, is DAMVIQNPRYQVTQFGKPVTLSCSQTLNHNVMYWYQQKSSQAPKLLFHYYDKDFNNEADTPDNFQSRRPNTSFCFLDIRSPGLGDTAMYLCATNQQGSRTDTQYFGPGTRLTVL.

The chain links TRBV19 to TRBJ2-3, with a tentative D call TRBD2 (6 bases). In germline, CDR1 is LNHDA, CDR2 SQIVND (reference sequence). Trimming cost V 4 bases and J 0 bases, with 14 bases left between them. CDR3 length: 16 residues. The CDR3 nucleotides are TGTGCCAGTAGTAACAAGCGGGCCTATAGCACAGATACGCAGTATTTT. Its translation is CASSNKRAYSTDTQYF.

This chain connects TRBV29-1 to TRBJ1-1; D ambiguous. V lost 1 base and J 4 bases, leaving 7 bases between the germline ends. Germline V lookup: CDR1 SQVTM, CDR2 ANQGSEA. This CDR3 has 12 residues. The CDR3 region is CSVEGEGTEAFF. CDR3 DNA: TGCAGCGTTGAAGGGGAGGGCACTGAAGCTTTCTTT.

The V call is TRBV7-3, the J call TRBJ2-1; maybe TRBD2 (5 bases). V shed 1 base and J shed 3 bases, with 16 bases lying between them. Germline assignment: CDR1 SGHTA and CDR2 FQGTGA. This CDR3 is 17 amino acids long. This CDR3 reads CASSLRDATGSYNEQFF. Written as DNA, the CDR3 is TGTGCCAGCAGCTTAAGAGATGCGACGGGAAGCTACAATGAGCAGTTCTTC.

CDR3 in DNA: TGTGCCAGCAGACTCTCCGGGGGCTACGAGCAGTACTTC. Translated, it gives CASRLSGGYEQYF. This chain uses TRBV5-8 with TRBJ2-7; D is possibly TRBD2 (6 bases). CDR3 length: 13 amino acids. Germline CDR1 and CDR2: SGHTS and YDEGEE. Trimming took off 5 bases at V and 3 bases at J, with 12 bases between the two ends.

This rearrangement joins TRBV19 to TRBJ2-1, with TRBD2 identical over 9 bases. V lost 6 bases, J lost 8 bases, and 17 bases stayed unmatched. The CDR3 extends over 17 amino acids. The germline V gene has CDR1 LNHDA and CDR2 SQIVND (reference sequence). The DNA of the CDR3 is TGTGCCAGTAGCTCCACCGGCCGCCTAGCGGGACGGGATGAGCAGTTCTTC. It codes for CASSSTGRLAGRDEQFF.

J is TRBJ1-2 and V is TRBV10-2; 7 bases agree with TRBD1. The germline gives CDR1 WSHSY, CDR2 SAAADI. The trim removed 2 bases at V and 12 bases at J, leaving 6 bases unmatched. This CDR3 has 12 residues. CDR3 sequence: CASSEPTGAHTF. The CDR3 DNA is TGCGCCAGCAGTGAGCCAACAGGGGCCCACACCTTC.